One sample yielded the 30 T cell receptor beta chains listed below, sequenced in a study of graft-versus-host responses after intestinal transplantation. No antigen has been assigned to these receptors. The data were produced by immunoSEQ multiplex PCR, yet TCRdb's version contains in-frame clones alone and is incomplete. The sample lists about 85,000 clones, around 93% occurring once. The sample was unstimulated CD8+ T cells sorted from spleen or lymph node cells, taken before transplant. The receptors derive from a human donor who was the organ donor for an intestinal transplant.

Here the CDR3 reads CSVARGLEAFF. In DNA form, the CDR3 reads TGCAGCGTTGCCAGAGGGCTTGAAGCTTTCTTT. V usage is TRBV29-1 and J usage is TRBJ1-1, with D unresolved. V shed 4 bases and J shed 7 bases, with 10 bases lying between them. This CDR3 has 11 residues. Germline CDR1 is SQVTM and CDR2 is ANQGSEA.

The chain couples TRBV4-1 to TRBJ2-1; D gene uncertain. The V and J ends lost 2 bases and 5 bases respectively, with 13 bases between them. This CDR3 spans 15 amino acids. CDR1 MGHRA and CDR2 YSYEKL come from the germline V gene. CDR3 bases: TGCGCCAGCAGCCAATTGGCTAATTTTGACAATGAGCAGTTCTTC. This codes for CASSQLANFDNEQFF.

The chain combines TRBV28 with TRBJ2-5; 9 nucleotides align to TRBD1. TRBJ2-7 matches the DNA end more closely, so the J call is doubtful. The germline CDR1 and CDR2 sequences are MDHEN and SYDVKM. CDR3 length: 13 residues. The CDR3 reads CASRGTGFYEQYF. Here the CDR3 DNA reads TGTGCCAGCAGGGGGACAGGGTTCTACGAGCAGTACTTC.

This chain uses TRBV7-3 with TRBJ2-1; a possible D gene is TRBD2 (6 bases). This CDR3 has 16 amino acids. CDR1 and CDR2 from the germline V gene are SGHTA and FQGTGA. With 0 bases removed from V and 0 bases from J, the gap between germline ends came to 9 bases. This chain's CDR3 is CASSLTSGDSYNEQFF. The CDR3 nucleotides read TGTGCCAGCAGCTTAACTAGCGGTGACTCCTACAATGAGCAGTTCTTC.

This sequence joins TRBV6-1 and TRBJ2-5, with D perhaps TRBD1 (7 bases). V dropped 0 bases and J dropped 2 bases, with 10 bases sitting between them. The CDR3 consists of 15 residues. Germline-derived CDR1 and CDR2 are MNHNS and SASEGT. CDR3 coding DNA: TGTGCCAGCAGTGAAGCGGGGGGACAGCAAGAGACCCAGTACTTC. Its translation: CASSEAGGQQETQYF.

This sequence joins TRBV9 and TRBJ2-7; D is unresolved. Trimming removed 3 bases at V and 2 bases at J, with 12 bases between. The length of the CDR3 is 14 residues. Germline CDR1 reads SGDLS; CDR2 reads YYNGEE. The CDR3 bases are TGTGCCAGCAGCGGCCCACAGCGCCCCTACGAGCAGTACTTC. It translates to CASSGPQRPYEQYF.

The chain employs TRBV5-6 and TRBJ1-5; tentatively, D is TRBD1 (6 bases). Trimming removed 4 bases at V and 1 base at J, with 12 bases between. Germline V gene data show CDR1 as SGHDT and CDR2 as YYEEEE. This CDR3 spans 15 amino acids. Written as DNA, the CDR3 is TGTGCCAGCAGCGGACGAGGGGGAAGCAATCAGCCCCAGCATTTT. Its protein is CASSGRGGSNQPQHF.

The genes are TRBV7-2 and TRBJ1-2; possibly TRBD1 for D (5 bases). There are 14 residues in the CDR3. CDR1 is SGHTA, CDR2 FQGNSA, per germline. The ends were cut back, 8 bases at V and 4 bases at J, with 17 bases in the middle. The CDR3 DNA sequence: TGTGCCAGCGAGGGCGCAGGGTGGGCCTATGGCTACACCTTC. This gives the protein CASEGAGWAYGYTF.

The chain has TRBV29-1 and TRBJ2-5; D possibly uses TRBD1 or TRBD2 (5 bases each). CDR1 and CDR2 from the germline V gene are SQVTM and ANQGSEA. The CDR3 covers 14 residues. The ends were cut back, 0 bases at V and 3 bases at J, with 11 bases in the middle. CDR3 sequence (DNA): TGCAGCGTTGAAGATCTTCTGGGGGAAGAGACCCAGTACTTC. Translating gives CSVEDLLGEETQYF. Using reference TRBV29-1 and TRBJ2-5 for the parts outside the CDR3, the full variable domain is SAVISQKPSRDICQRGTSLTIQCQVDSQVTMMFWYRQQPGQSLTLIATANQGSEATYESGFVIDKFPISRPNLTFSTLTVSNMSPEDSSIYLCSVEDLLGEETQYFGPGTRLLVL.

The genes are TRBV5-3 and TRBJ2-1, with D tentatively TRBD1 (7 bases). TRBV5-3 is flagged as an ORF with uncertain function. V was trimmed by 0 bases and J by 8 bases, leaving 18 bases between them. CDR3 length equals 16 residues. As DNA, the CDR3 is TGTGCCAGAAGCTTGGTGGCGGGACAGCCGGTCCATGAGCAGTTCTTC. It codes for CARSLVAGQPVHEQFF.

This clone appeared a single time. Additional DNA sequences in this sample encode the identical CDR3. The V call is TRBV7-9, the J call TRBJ2-7; no reliable D call. V was cut by 1 base and J by 2 bases, with 6 bases left in between. Per the germline V gene, CDR1 is SEHNR and CDR2 is FQNEAQ (reference sequence). The CDR3 is 13 residues long. This CDR3 is CASSLEGTYEQYF. The DNA of the CDR3 is TGTGCCAGCAGCTTAGAGGGAACCTACGAGCAGTACTTC. The full variable domain, completed using reference TRBV7-9 and TRBJ2-7, is DTGVSQNPRHKITKRGQNVTFRCDPISEHNRLYWYRQTLGQGPEFLTYFQNEAQLEKSRLLSDRFSAERPKGSFSTLEIQRTEQGDSAMYLCASSLEGTYEQYFGPGTRLTVT.

For the CDR3, the DNA is TGTGCCAGCAGCGTCTCTAGCGGGGCCTCCTACGAGCAGTACTTC. Residues: CASSVSSGASYEQYF. The chain links TRBV9 to TRBJ2-7, with TRBD2 identical over 9 bases. The germline CDR1 and CDR2 sequences are SGDLS and YYNGEE. After removal of 2 bases from V and 0 bases from J, the junction contained 3 bases not matched to a gene. This CDR3 has 15 residues.

The rearrangement links TRBV7-9 to TRBJ2-5; perhaps TRBD2 as D (5 bases). This CDR3 is 16 amino acids long. V dropped 5 bases and J dropped 5 bases, with 21 bases sitting between them. Germline CDR1 reads SEHNR; CDR2 reads FQNEAQ (reference sequence). The CDR3 spells CASSQPRGIPLETQYF. The DNA for the CDR3 is TGTGCCAGCAGCCAGCCCCGGGGAATCCCTCTTGAGACCCAGTACTTC. Full variable domain (missing parts from reference TRBV7-9 and TRBJ2-5): DTGVSQNPRHKITKRGQNVTFRCDPISEHNRLYWYRQTLGQGPEFLTYFQNEAQLEKSRLLSDRFSAERPKGSFSTLEIQRTEQGDSAMYLCASSQPRGIPLETQYFGPGTRLLVL.

The gene calls are TRBV5-6 and TRBJ2-3, with unresolved D. This CDR3 spans 13 amino acids. The V gene's germline CDR1 is SGHDT and CDR2 YYEEEE. The V and J ends lost 4 bases and 0 bases respectively, with 6 bases between them. The DNA for the CDR3 is TGTGCCAGCAGCCTGGACAGCACAGATACGCAGTATTTT. It encodes CASSLDSTDTQYF.

The chain combines TRBV9 with TRBJ2-3, with a possible D match to TRBD2 (6 bases). The V and J ends lost 0 bases and 4 bases respectively, with 12 bases between them. This CDR3 comprises 15 residues. The V gene's germline CDR1 is SGDLS and CDR2 YYNGEE. CDR3 DNA sequence: TGTGCCAGCAGCGTAGACGGGGAGGAGGCAGATACGCAGTATTTT. It specifies CASSVDGEEADTQYF.

The V gene is TRBV6-5, the J gene TRBJ2-3; D gene unclear. Germline CDR1 is MNHEY and CDR2 is SVGAGI. The CDR3 consists of 15 residues. Trimming left V 0 bases short and J 6 bases short, with 13 bases between. The CDR3 sequence: CASSYSEPSLDTQYF. Written as DNA, the CDR3 is TGTGCCAGCAGTTACTCGGAACCTTCCTTGGATACGCAGTATTTT.

This chain links TRBV4-1 with TRBJ1-1; D unclear. CDR3 length: 15 amino acids. Trimming cost V 5 bases and J 4 bases, with 17 bases left between them. CDR1 and CDR2 (germline): MGHRA, YSYEKL. In nucleotides, the CDR3 is TGCGCCAGCAGCAATAGGGCGGGTCCAGGCACTGAAGCTTTCTTT. It yields the protein CASSNRAGPGTEAFF.

The V call is TRBV4-1, the J call TRBJ2-2; 9 bases line up with TRBD2. The CDR3 is 17 residues long. The V gene end was trimmed by 0 bases and the J gene end by 0 bases; junction bases not matched to a gene: 2. Per the germline V gene, CDR1 is MGHRA and CDR2 is YSYEKL. CDR3 amino acids: CASSQDSGGTNTGELFF. The CDR3 DNA follows: TGCGCCAGCAGCCAAGATAGCGGGGGAACGAACACCGGGGAGCTGTTTTTT.

The V and J genes are TRBV5-4 and TRBJ2-2; D is possibly TRBD2 (5 bases). The CDR3 is 14 residues long. Germline V gives CDR1 SGHNT, CDR2 YYREEE (reference sequence). V was pared by 5 bases and J by 5 bases, with 13 bases between. The CDR3 here is CASRRGSGTGELFF. DNA for the CDR3: TGTGCCAGCAGACGGGGAAGCGGAACCGGGGAGCTGTTTTTT.

The V gene is TRBV19, the J gene TRBJ2-7; 12 bases map to TRBD2. The junction had 4 bases not matched to a gene; V was cut back by 3 bases and J by 4 bases. The CDR3 contains 15 residues. From germline, CDR1 is LNHDA and CDR2 SQIVND (reference sequence). CDR3 DNA: TGTGCCAGTAGTATCCTAGCGGGGGGGCCGTACGAGCAGTACTTC. Its protein is CASSILAGGPYEQYF.

This clone is a singleton in its sample. The CDR3, as DNA: TGTGCCAGCAGCCCGGGGAGCGCTAGCACAGATACGCAGTATTTT. Its protein product is CASSPGSASTDTQYF. The V gene is TRBV5-4, the J gene TRBJ2-3; D might be TRBD2 (5 bases). This CDR3 is built from 15 residues. Trimming took 4 bases from V and 0 from J, leaving 12 bases between them. Germline CDR1 and CDR2: SGHNT and YYREEE (reference sequence).

The V call is TRBV11-2, the J call TRBJ1-1, with D uncertain. Per germline, CDR1 SGHAT and CDR2 FQNNGV. With 4 bases removed from V and 5 bases from J, the gap between germline ends came to 8 bases. The CDR3 sequence is 12 residues long. CDR3 coding DNA: TGTGCCAGCAGCTCTTGGATAACTGAAGCTTTCTTT. Translated: CASSSWITEAFF. Full variable domain (missing parts from reference TRBV11-2 and TRBJ1-1): EAGVAQSPRYKIIEKRQSVAFWCNPISGHATLYWYQQILGQGPKLLIQFQNNGVVDDSQLPKDRFSAERLKGVDSTLKIQPAKLEDSAVYLCASSSWITEAFFGQGTRLTVV.

The rearrangement links TRBV6-1 to TRBJ1-4; possibly TRBD1 for D (5 bases). V was pared by 1 base and J by 2 bases, with 11 bases between. Germline V gene data show CDR1 as MNHNS and CDR2 as SASEGT. The CDR3 sequence is 16 residues long. This CDR3 reads CASSEEQAGTNEKLFF. The CDR3 nucleotides read TGTGCCAGCAGTGAAGAGCAGGCAGGGACTAATGAAAAACTGTTTTTT.

About this clone itself: Because the CDR3 is missing its conserved closing phenylalanine or tryptophan, this is likely a read error. This sequence joins TRBV5-1 and TRBJ1-1, with unresolved D. The V gene's germline CDR1 is SGHRS and CDR2 YFSETQ. The CDR3 extends over 13 amino acids. V was shortened by 4 bases and J by 1 base, with 8 bases between the two germline ends. CDR3 bases: TGCGCCAGCAGCCCTGACGGGAACACTGAAGCTTTCCTT. As protein: CASSPDGNTEAFL.

The chain is built from TRBV6-1 and TRBJ2-2; 7 nucleotides match TRBD1. Germline-derived CDR1 and CDR2 are MNHNS and SASEGT. Germline trimming cut 0 bases from V and 8 bases from J; bases unmatched to any gene: 3. The CDR3 runs to 14 residues. In DNA, the CDR3 is TGTGCCAGCAGTGAAGCCGACAGGGAGGGGGAGCTGTTTTTT. This sequence encodes CASSEADREGELFF.

The genes are TRBV19 and TRBJ1-1; weak D call: TRBD1 (5 bases). Trimming left V 2 bases short and J 5 bases short, with 12 bases between. The CDR3 covers 14 residues. Germline CDR1 and CDR2: LNHDA and SQIVND (reference sequence). The CDR3 sequence: CASSITPWGTEAFF. The CDR3 DNA reads TGTGCCAGTAGTATAACACCATGGGGGACTGAAGCTTTCTTT.

This chain uses TRBV7-6 with TRBJ1-2; TRBD1 agrees at 7 bases. The V and J ends lost 4 bases and 2 bases, in that order; junction bases with no gene match: 4. The CDR3 loop spans 14 amino acids. Germline-derived CDR1 and CDR2 are SGHVS and FNYEAQ. In DNA, the CDR3 is TGTGCCAGCAGCTCGACAGGGCAAAACTATGGCTACACCTTC. It translates to CASSSTGQNYGYTF.

The CDR3 sequence is CASSSTGMNTEAFF. The DNA for the CDR3 is TGCGCCAGCAGCTCGACAGGAATGAACACTGAAGCTTTCTTT. This chain links TRBV5-1 with TRBJ1-1; TRBD1 is a possible D gene (6 bases). The V end lost 3 bases, the J end lost 0 bases, and 9 bases lay between the germline ends. Germline V CDR1 and CDR2: SGHRS, YFSETQ. This CDR3 has 14 residues.

J is TRBJ1-3 and V is TRBV6-5; no definite D call. The germline gives CDR1 MNHEY, CDR2 SVGAGI. Trimming left V 0 bases short and J 0 bases short, with 6 bases between. The length of the CDR3 is 15 residues. The CDR3 spells CASSYSLRSGNTIYF. The CDR3 bases are TGTGCCAGCAGTTACTCCTTACGCTCTGGAAACACCATATATTTT.

This clone was found a few times. V usage is TRBV28 and J usage is TRBJ2-7; D is uncertain. The germline V gene has CDR1 MDHEN and CDR2 SYDVKM. The ends were cut back, 2 bases at V and 2 bases at J, with 10 bases in the middle. The CDR3 sequence is 14 residues long. CDR3 loop: CASSLGRVPYEQYF. The CDR3 region has the DNA TGTGCCAGCAGTTTAGGACGCGTCCCCTACGAGCAGTACTTC. Looking up the rest from reference TRBV28 and TRBJ2-7 gives the full variable domain: DVKVTQSSRYLVKRTGEKVFLECVQDMDHENMFWYRQDPGLGLRLIYFSYDVKMKEKGDIPEGYSVSREKKERFSLILESASTNQTSMYLCASSLGRVPYEQYFGPGTRLTVT.